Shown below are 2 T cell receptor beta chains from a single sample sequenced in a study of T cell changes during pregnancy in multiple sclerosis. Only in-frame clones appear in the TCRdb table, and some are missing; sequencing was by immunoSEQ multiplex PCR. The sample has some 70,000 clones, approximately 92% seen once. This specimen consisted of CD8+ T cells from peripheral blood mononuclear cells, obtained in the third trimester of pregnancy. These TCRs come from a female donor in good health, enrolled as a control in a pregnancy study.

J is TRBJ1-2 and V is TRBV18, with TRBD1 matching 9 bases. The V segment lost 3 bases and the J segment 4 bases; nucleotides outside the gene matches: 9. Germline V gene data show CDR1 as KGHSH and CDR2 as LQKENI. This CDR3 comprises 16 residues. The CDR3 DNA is TGTGCCAGCTCACCGGGGACGACAGGGGGGCCCTATGGCTACACCTTC. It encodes CASSPGTTGGPYGYTF.

The DNA of the CDR3 is TGTGCCAGCAGTTATGGAGAGGGGGTGAACACTGAAGCTTTCTTT. Protein: CASSYGEGVNTEAFF. The V call is TRBV6-5, the J call TRBJ1-1, with D possibly TRBD1 on 6 matching bases. The CDR3 is 15 amino acids. V was trimmed by 3 bases and J by 0 bases, leaving 11 bases between them. Germline V CDR1 and CDR2: MNHEY, SVGAGI.